This T cell receptor beta chain emerged from a study of metastatic and nonmetastatic thyroid tumors. Looking at the study overall: From malignant and benign thyroid patients, repertoires in blood and in tumor or nodule tissue were compared.

As processed by the authors: In papillary thyroid cancer, a distant-metastasis classifier was built using CDR3 differences across clinicopathological groups. TCRdb re-called the PCR reads through MiXCR. The V and J calls and clone size come from TCRdb's table, not from the authors' own analysis. The table has roughly 65,000 clones, 14% seen once; the top ten hold approximately 7%. Until they underwent thyroid surgery, no patient had received any treatment. V lost 1 base and J lost 6; bases outside the gene matches: 5. CDR3 length: 15 amino acids. The germline V gene encodes CDR1 GTSNPN and CDR2 SVGIG (reference sequence).

The rearrangement links TRBV30 to TRBJ2-7; 14 bases line up with TRBD2. This receptor was identified in a male donor with papillary thyroid cancer or a benign thyroid nodule (not recorded which). Some clones in this sample may be carry-over from other donors' samples. Sequencing was carried out using blood. CDR3 in amino acids: CAWSGKGLAGVEQYF. The CDR3 bases are TGTGCCTGGAGTGGTAAGGGACTAGCGGGAGTCGAGCAGTACTTC.